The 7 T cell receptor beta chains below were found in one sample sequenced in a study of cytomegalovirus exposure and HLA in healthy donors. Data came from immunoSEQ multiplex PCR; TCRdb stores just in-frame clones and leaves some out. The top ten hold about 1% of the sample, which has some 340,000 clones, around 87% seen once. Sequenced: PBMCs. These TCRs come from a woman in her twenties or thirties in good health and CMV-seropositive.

The CDR3 protein is CSVLAGDRVYEQYF. The CDR3 nucleotides are TGCAGCGTCCTCGCTGGGGACAGGGTCTACGAGCAGTACTTC. J is TRBJ2-7 and V is TRBV29-1, with TRBD1 matching over 9 bases. Germline trimming cut 6 bases from V and 3 bases from J; bases unmatched to any gene: 9. The CDR3 totals 14 residues. Looked up from germline, CDR1 is SQVTM and CDR2 is ANQGSEA.

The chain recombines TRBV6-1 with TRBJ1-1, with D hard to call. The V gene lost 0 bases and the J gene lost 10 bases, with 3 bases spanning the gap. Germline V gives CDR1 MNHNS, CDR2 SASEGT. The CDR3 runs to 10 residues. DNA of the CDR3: TGTGCCAGCAGTGAAGCGTTAGCTTTCTTT. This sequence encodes CASSEALAFF.

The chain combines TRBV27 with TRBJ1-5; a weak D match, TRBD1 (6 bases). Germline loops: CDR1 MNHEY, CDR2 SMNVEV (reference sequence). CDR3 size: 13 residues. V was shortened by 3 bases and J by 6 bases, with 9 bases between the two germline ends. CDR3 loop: CASSLEQGQPQHF. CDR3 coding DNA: TGTGCCAGCAGTTTGGAACAGGGTCAGCCCCAGCATTTT.

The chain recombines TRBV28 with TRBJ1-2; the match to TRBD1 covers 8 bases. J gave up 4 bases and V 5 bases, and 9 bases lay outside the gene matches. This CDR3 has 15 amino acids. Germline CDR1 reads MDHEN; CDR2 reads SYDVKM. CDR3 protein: CASSAGQGGTYGYTF. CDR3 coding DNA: TGTGCCAGCAGTGCCGGACAGGGTGGTACCTATGGCTACACCTTC.

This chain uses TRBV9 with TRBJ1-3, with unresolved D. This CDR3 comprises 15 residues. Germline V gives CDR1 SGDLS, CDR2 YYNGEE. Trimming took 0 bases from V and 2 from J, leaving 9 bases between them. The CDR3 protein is CASSVEQHTGNTIYF. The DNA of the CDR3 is TGTGCCAGCAGCGTAGAACAGCATACTGGAAACACCATATATTTT. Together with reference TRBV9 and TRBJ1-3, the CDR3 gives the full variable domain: DSGVTQTPKHLITATGQRVTLRCSPRSGDLSVYWYQQSLDQGLQFLIQYYNGEERAKGNILERFSAQQFPDLHSELNLSSLELGDSALYFCASSVEQHTGNTIYFGEGSWLTVV.

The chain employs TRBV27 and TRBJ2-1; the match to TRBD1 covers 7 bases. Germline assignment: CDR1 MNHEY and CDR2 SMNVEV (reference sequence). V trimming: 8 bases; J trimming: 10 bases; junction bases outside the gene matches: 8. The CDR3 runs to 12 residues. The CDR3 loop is CASGNRGSEQFF. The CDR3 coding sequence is TGTGCCAGCGGTAACAGGGGAAGCGAGCAGTTCTTC.

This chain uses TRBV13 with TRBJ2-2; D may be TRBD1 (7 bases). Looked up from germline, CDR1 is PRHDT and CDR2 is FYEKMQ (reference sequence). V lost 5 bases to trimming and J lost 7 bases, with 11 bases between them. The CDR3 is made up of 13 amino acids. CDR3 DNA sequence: TGTGCCAGCAGCCTCAGGGGGGTCGGGGAGCTGTTTTTT. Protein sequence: CASSLRGVGELFF.